This entry lists 23 T cell receptor beta chains sequenced from one sample in a study of T-cell reconstitution after alpha-beta-depleted transplantation in children. Construction of the TCRbeta library involved unique molecular identifiers. TCRdb reprocessed the PCR reads via MiXCR and lists one record per CDR3 protein. The sample includes some 200,000 distinct CDR3 sequences, just under 6.5% of them seen just once. The source was PBMCs, collected before TCRalphabeta/CD19-depleted stem cell transplant. These receptors were obtained from a girl under three years old with combined immunodeficiency, due to receive a stem cell transplant.

The table lists this clonotype with many counts. The chain has TRBV28 and TRBJ1-2, with D perhaps matching TRBD1 (5 bases). This CDR3 comprises 16 residues. V was cut by 6 bases and J by 6 bases, with 23 bases left in between. Germline CDR1 is MDHEN and CDR2 is SYDVKM. The CDR3 here is CASSSTLDRKLNGYTF. For the CDR3, the DNA is TGTGCCAGCAGCTCAACTCTCGACAGAAAGTTAAATGGCTACACCTTC.

This clonotype came up many times. The chain couples TRBV28 to TRBJ2-7, with 9 bases fitting TRBD1. CDR3 length: 19 amino acids. Germline CDR1 is MDHEN and CDR2 is SYDVKM. V shed 5 bases, J shed 2 bases, and the junction held 19 bases outside the gene matches. As DNA, the CDR3 is TGTGCCAGCAGTCCCTCCGGGACAGGGCCCTCCTGGGTCACCTACGAGCAGTACTTC. This gives the protein CASSPSGTGPSWVTYEQYF.

This clonotype was found many times. The chain combines TRBV19 with TRBJ2-7; D is uncertain. The germline CDR1 and CDR2 sequences are LNHDA and SQIVND (reference sequence). This CDR3 comprises 13 residues. Trimming took 3 bases from V and 2 from J, leaving 8 bases between them. The DNA for the CDR3 is TGTGCCAGTAGTATTCCAGGAACCTACGAGCAGTACTTC. It specifies CASSIPGTYEQYF.

This clonotype showed up many times. CDR3 loop: CASSETPGEPLHF. CDR3 bases: TGTGCCAGCAGCGAGACTCCAGGGGAGCCCCTCCACTTT. V gene TRBV6-1 combines with J gene TRBJ1-6; tentatively, D is TRBD1 (6 bases). The CDR3 is 13 amino acids. The germline V gene encodes CDR1 MNHNS and CDR2 SASEGT. The V end was cut by 6 bases, the J end by 13 bases, with 16 bases between.

This clonotype was detected ten times or more. This CDR3 reads CASSYSSRVSGNTIYF. CDR3 bases: TGTGCCAGCAGTTACTCTTCAAGGGTCTCTGGAAACACCATATATTTT. This rearrangement joins TRBV6-5 to TRBJ1-3; D gene ambiguous. Trimming shortened V by 0 bases and J by 0 bases, and 9 bases separated the two germline ends. Germline V gene data show CDR1 as MNHEY and CDR2 as SVGAGI. The CDR3 covers 16 residues.

Concerning this clonotype: A much larger clone differs from this one at a single base, so this may be a read error. As the CDR3 is not closed by the conserved phenylalanine or tryptophan, this likely results from a read error. The chain uses TRBV28 and TRBJ2-7, with D unclear. The CDR3 is 17 amino acids. The germline CDR1 and CDR2 sequences are MDHEN and SYDVKM. The germline V and J ends were trimmed by 4 bases and 3 bases, with 22 bases remaining between them. The CDR3 DNA reads as TGTGCCAGCAGTTCATTTATAGGACGGTTTCTTGGCTACGAGCAGTACTTG. Its protein product is CASSSFIGRFLGYEQYL.

This clonotype came up many times. The rearrangement uses TRBV29-1 and TRBJ1-1; no clear D. The CDR3 sequence is 14 residues long. With 6 bases removed from V and 4 bases from J, the gap between germline ends came to 18 bases. The germline CDR1 and CDR2 sequences are SQVTM and ANQGSEA. CDR3 residues: CSVESKKAGTEAFF. The CDR3 DNA follows: TGCAGCGTGGAGAGCAAAAAGGCCGGCACTGAAGCTTTCTTT.

This clonotype was found a few times. The chain carries TRBV24-1 and TRBJ2-7; D might be TRBD1 or TRBD2, each matching 5 bases. Trimming removed 5 bases from V and 0 bases from J, with 10 bases in between. The CDR3 spans 14 residues. Looked up from germline, CDR1 is KGHDR and CDR2 is SFDVKD. The CDR3 sequence: CATSVGDPSYEQYF. The CDR3 region has the DNA TGTGCCACCAGTGTGGGGGACCCCTCCTACGAGCAGTACTTC.

Ten or more counts support this clonotype. This chain connects TRBV3-1 to TRBJ2-7; no definite D call. Germline V gene data show CDR1 as LGHDT and CDR2 as YNNKEL (reference sequence). V lost 0 bases, J lost 5 bases, and 23 bases lay in between. This CDR3 has 18 residues. DNA of the CDR3: TGTGCCAGCAGCCAAGATCTTCTCGTCCGAGGCGTTGTAAACGAGCAGTACTTC. Its translation is CASSQDLLVRGVVNEQYF.

The sample holds many counts of this clonotype. The rearrangement uses TRBV29-1 and TRBJ2-3, with D tentatively TRBD2 (7 bases). The CDR3 extends over 13 amino acids. Per germline, CDR1 SQVTM and CDR2 ANQGSEA. V was cut by 5 bases and J by 4 bases, with 13 bases left in between. The CDR3 coding sequence is TGCAGCGTTAGGGAGGGACAAGCAGATACGCAGTATTTT. This sequence encodes CSVREGQADTQYF.

Worth noting for this clonotype: Mismatch with germline at one junction end may stem from a read error. The CDR3: CASGSTGGEGRSYTF. In nucleotides, the CDR3 is TGTGCCAGCGGCTCAACAGGGGGCGAGGGAAGAAGCTACACCTTC. The chain joins TRBV7-1 to TRBJ1-2, with 9 bases identical to TRBD1. TRBV7-1 is an ORF, with its function uncertain. The CDR3 runs 15 residues.

There are many counts of this clonotype. The rearrangement links TRBV20-1 to TRBJ2-6; D is unclear. Trimming left V 1 base short and J 0 bases short, with 4 bases between. CDR3 size: 14 residues. The germline V gene encodes CDR1 DFQATT and CDR2 SNEGSKA (reference sequence). In DNA form, the CDR3 reads TGCAGTGCTAGAGGCCTCTCTGGGGCCAACGTCCTGACTTTC. Translation gives CSARGLSGANVLTF.

In DNA, the CDR3 is TGTGCCAGCAGCCCACTAGCGGGGGTTTACTCCTACGAGCAGTACTTC. Translating it yields CASSPLAGVYSYEQYF. The chain recombines TRBV7-2 with TRBJ2-7; 11 positions agree with TRBD2. This CDR3 is built from 16 residues. The V gene end was trimmed by 5 bases and the J gene end by 0 bases; junction bases not matched to a gene: 6. Looked up from germline, CDR1 is SGHTA and CDR2 is FQGNSA.

This clonotype was recorded many times. This chain joins TRBV9 and TRBJ2-7; TRBD2 might be the D (6 bases). Germline CDR1 reads SGDLS; CDR2 reads YYNGEE. Trimming shortened V by 3 bases and J by 2 bases, and 9 bases separated the two germline ends. CDR3 length equals 13 residues. CDR3 sequence: CASSDGRTYEQYF. Written as DNA, the CDR3 is TGTGCCAGCAGCGACGGGAGAACCTACGAGCAGTACTTC.

The gene calls are TRBV28 and TRBJ2-7; no reliable D call. Germline lookup yields CDR1 MDHEN and CDR2 SYDVKM. The CDR3 has 13 residues. V lost 5 bases, J lost 3 bases, and 11 bases lay in between. The DNA of the CDR3 is TGTGCCAGCAGTCTCTCTCAAAACTACGAGCAGTACTTC. Translated, it gives CASSLSQNYEQYF.

In this sample, this clonotype turned up many times. The gene calls are TRBV4-1 and TRBJ2-3, with a weak D call TRBD2 (5 bases). CDR1 and CDR2 from the germline V gene are MGHRA and YSYEKL. The CDR3 spans 15 residues. V was cut by 4 bases and J by 0 bases, with 11 bases left in between. The CDR3 DNA reads as TGCGCCAGCAGCCTTCGGGATAGGAGCACAGATACGCAGTATTTT. It specifies CASSLRDRSTDTQYF.

This clonotype came up many times. The chain joins TRBV4-1 to TRBJ2-7; possible D gene TRBD1, 6 bases. The CDR3 consists of 14 residues. Germline CDR1 MGHRA, CDR2 YSYEKL. Trimming removed 4 bases from V and 1 base from J, with 11 bases in between. The CDR3 region is CASSPIGQSYEQYF. The CDR3 nucleotides read TGCGCCAGCAGCCCGATTGGACAGTCCTACGAGCAGTACTTC.

This clonotype was detected many times. The chain carries TRBV29-1 and TRBJ2-7; 7 nucleotides line up with TRBD1. Losses at the gene ends were 4 bases for V and 6 bases for J; bases not matched to a gene: 3. Germline V gene sequence: CDR1 SQVTM, CDR2 ANQGSEA. This CDR3 spans 11 amino acids. Here the CDR3 reads CSVGQGREQYF. The CDR3 DNA is TGCAGCGTTGGACAGGGTCGCGAGCAGTACTTC.

This clonotype was seen repeatedly, ten times or more. The V and J genes are TRBV7-9 and TRBJ2-7; TRBD1 matches at 7 bases. Unmatched junction bases numbered 8, after V lost 1 base and J lost 5 bases. Germline V gives CDR1 SEHNR, CDR2 FQNEAQ (reference sequence). The CDR3 consists of 15 residues. CDR3 DNA sequence: TGTGCCAGCAGCTTAGAGTCCAGGGGGACCAACGAGCAGTACTTC. It specifies CASSLESRGTNEQYF. Full variable domain (remainder filled in from reference TRBV7-9 and TRBJ2-7): DTGVSQNPRHKITKRGQNVTFRCDPISEHNRLYWYRQTLGQGPEFLTYFQNEAQLEKSRLLSDRFSAERPKGSFSTLEIQRTEQGDSAMYLCASSLESRGTNEQYFGPGTRLTVT.

Ten or more counts support this clonotype. The chain combines TRBV5-1 with TRBJ2-1, with 10 nucleotides matching TRBD2. The V and J ends lost 4 bases and 2 bases, in that order; junction bases with no gene match: 3. Germline CDR1 and CDR2: SGHRS and YFSETQ. The CDR3 is 15 amino acids. The CDR3 DNA follows: TGCGCCAGCAGCGATAGCGGGAGGACCTACAATGAGCAGTTCTTC. This sequence encodes CASSDSGRTYNEQFF.

This clonotype was detected ten times or more. The V and J genes are TRBV12-3 or TRBV12-4 and TRBJ2-1, with TRBD2 matching over 7 bases. This CDR3 region has 16 residues. With 3 bases clipped from V and 9 bases from J, the junction kept 14 bases outside the gene matches. The CDR3 is CASSLERDSHRGEQFF. CDR3 DNA: TGTGCCAGCAGTTTGGAGCGGGATTCTCATCGGGGTGAGCAGTTCTTC.

A few counts support this clonotype. The chain joins TRBV3-1 to TRBJ2-6, with TRBD1 matching over 7 bases. The germline gives CDR1 LGHDT, CDR2 YNNKEL (reference sequence). The junction had 13 bases not matched to a gene; V was cut back by 5 bases and J by 0 bases. The CDR3 length is 19 residues. In nucleotides, the CDR3 is TGTGCCAGCAGCGTAAAGCGAGGACAGGCGCTCTCTGGGGCCAACGTCCTGACTTTC. Amino acid sequence: CASSVKRGQALSGANVLTF. The complete variable domain, with remaining parts taken from reference TRBV3-1 and TRBJ2-6, reads DTAVSQTPKYLVTQMGNDKSIKCEQNLGHDTMYWYKQDSKKFLKIMFSYNNKELIINETVPNRFSPKSPDKAHLNLHINSLELGDSAVYFCASSVKRGQALSGANVLTFGAGSRLTVL.

This clonotype was seen many times. This rearrangement joins TRBV2 to TRBJ2-2, with D possibly TRBD2 on 6 matching bases. This CDR3 is built from 16 residues. Germline values: CDR1 SNHLY, CDR2 FYNNEI. V shed 1 base and J shed 0 bases, with 9 bases lying between them. The CDR3 loop is CASSEGAGSNTGELFF. In DNA, the CDR3 is TGTGCCAGCAGTGAAGGTGCGGGATCGAACACCGGGGAGCTGTTTTTT.